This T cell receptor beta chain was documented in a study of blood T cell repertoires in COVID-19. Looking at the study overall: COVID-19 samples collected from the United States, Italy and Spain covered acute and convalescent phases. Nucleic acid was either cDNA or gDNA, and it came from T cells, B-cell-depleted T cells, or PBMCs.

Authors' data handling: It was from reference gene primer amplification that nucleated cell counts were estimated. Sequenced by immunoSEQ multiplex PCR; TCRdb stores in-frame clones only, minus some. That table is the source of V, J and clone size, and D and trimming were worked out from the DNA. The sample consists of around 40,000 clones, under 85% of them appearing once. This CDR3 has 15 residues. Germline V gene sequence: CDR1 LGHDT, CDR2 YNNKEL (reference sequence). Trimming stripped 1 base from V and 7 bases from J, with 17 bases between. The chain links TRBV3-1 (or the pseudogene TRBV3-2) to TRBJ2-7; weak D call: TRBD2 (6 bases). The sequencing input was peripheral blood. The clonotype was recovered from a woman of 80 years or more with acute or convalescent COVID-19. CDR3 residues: CASSQGHEGGREQYF. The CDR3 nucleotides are TGTGCCAGCAGCCAAGGTCATGAAGGAGGGAGAGAGCAGTACTTC.